This T cell receptor (beta chain) was captured in a study of CXCR3-negative and CXCR3-positive naive CD8 T cells. On the study more broadly: Libraries each contributed about 1.5 +/- 0.3 million TRB reads, for about 135 million in total.

It was by 5' RACE with UMI labels that the TRB cDNA libraries were prepared. TCRdb re-called the 5' RACE reads; every CDR3 protein appears as one record, without DNA. The sample data list 50,000 to 65,000 distinct CDR3 sequences. The CDR3 spans 15 residues. The study, taken as a whole, reports: Much lower diversity was found in memory CD8+ cells, while both naive subsets had comparably high diversity.

Notes on this clonotype: Its antigen remains unidentified.

What was sequenced was memory CD8+ T cells from blood. The sequence derives from a human donor in good health. Some clones in this sample may be carry-over from other donors' samples. The V call is TRBV12-3 or TRBV12-4, the J call TRBJ1-2; TCRdb proposes TRBD1, but this gene call is untestable without DNA. The CDR3 reads CASSMNAGTVSGYTF.